The 12 T cell receptor beta chains below were found in one sample sequenced in a study of monozygotic twins with inflammatory bowel disease. TCRdb re-called the 5' RACE reads and gives one entry per CDR3 protein, without DNA. The data include approximately 400,000 distinct CDR3 sequences; the top ten clones carry around 2.5%. The sequenced material came from blood. The receptors were gathered from a human donor with ulcerative colitis or Crohn's disease, or a healthy co-twin of an affected twin (not recorded which).

V gene TRBV20-1 combines with J gene TRBJ1-5. The CDR3 loop spans 15 amino acids. Germline CDR1 is DFQATT and CDR2 is SNEGSKA (reference sequence). CDR3 region: CSAMGNKGSNQPQHF.

The chain couples TRBV12-3 or TRBV12-4 to TRBJ2-2. This CDR3 spans 13 amino acids. The CDR3 sequence is CASRVLNTGELFF.

The V gene is TRBV2, the J gene TRBJ2-3; the TCRdb call, TRBD1, lacks DNA for checking. The CDR3 is 16 residues long. Germline loops: CDR1 SNHLY, CDR2 FYNNEI. The CDR3 spells CARRDPGGSSTDTQYF.

The chain recombines TRBV7-2 with TRBJ1-5; as DNA is missing, the TRBD1 call by TCRdb cannot be tested. This CDR3 is built from 15 residues. Germline loops: CDR1 SGHTA, CDR2 FQGNSA. CDR3 protein: CASRLSGDPNQPQHF. The full variable domain, in which reference TRBV7-2 and TRBJ1-5 provide the parts outside the CDR3, is GAGVSQSPSNKVTEKGKDVELRCDPISGHTALYWYRQSLGQGLEFLIYFQGNSAPDKSGLPSDRFSAERTGGSVSTLTIQRTQQEDSAVYLCASRLSGDPNQPQHFGDGTRLSIL.

CDR3 protein: CASVSGVYSNQPQHF. The chain links TRBV28 to TRBJ1-5. This CDR3 is built from 15 residues. In germline, CDR1 is MDHEN, CDR2 SYDVKM.

The chain is built from TRBV12-3 or TRBV12-4 and TRBJ2-5. The CDR3 loop spans 14 amino acids. CDR3 protein: CASSFVQKQETQYF.

The V gene is TRBV7-3, the J gene TRBJ2-2; the TCRdb D gene call, TRBD1, has no DNA to confirm it. Germline V gene data show CDR1 as SGHTA and CDR2 as FQGTGA. The CDR3 totals 16 residues. The CDR3: CASSLPLRGRPGELFF.

The chain couples TRBV18 to TRBJ2-7; TCRdb's D gene call, TRBD1, goes unchecked for lack of DNA. The CDR3 spans 16 residues. Germline V gives CDR1 KGHSH, CDR2 LQKENI. The CDR3 loop reads CASSPPDGRGPGEQYF.

The chain uses TRBV19 and TRBJ1-5; TCRdb names TRBD1, which stays unverified in the absence of DNA. This CDR3 has 13 residues. Per germline, CDR1 LNHDA and CDR2 SQIVND (reference sequence). This chain's CDR3 is CASSGAGNQPQHF.

The chain is built from TRBV7-6 and TRBJ1-5; TCRdb indicates TRBD1, and absent DNA this call remains unverified. Germline loops: CDR1 SGHVS, CDR2 FNYEAQ. CDR3 length: 17 amino acids. The CDR3 protein is CASSLLPGQGPNQPQHF. Combining the CDR3 with reference TRBV7-6 and TRBJ1-5 gives the whole variable domain GAGVSQSPRYKVTKRGQDVALRCDPISGHVSLYWYRQALGQGPEFLTYFNYEAQQDKSGLPNDRFSAERPEGSISTLTIQRTEQRDSAMYRCASSLLPGQGPNQPQHFGDGTRLSIL.

V and J are TRBV28 and TRBJ1-5; checking the TCRdb D call of TRBD1 is not possible without DNA. Germline V lookup: CDR1 MDHEN, CDR2 SYDVKM. The CDR3 extends over 15 amino acids. The CDR3 protein is CASSYTDRGIKPQHF.

The chain recombines TRBV3-1 with TRBJ2-5; the D call of TRBD2 rests on TCRdb alone, since no DNA is present to check it. The CDR3 runs 14 residues. CDR1 is LGHDT and CDR2 is YNNKEL in the germline V gene (reference sequence). CDR3 amino acids: CAIRTPGLGGIQYF.